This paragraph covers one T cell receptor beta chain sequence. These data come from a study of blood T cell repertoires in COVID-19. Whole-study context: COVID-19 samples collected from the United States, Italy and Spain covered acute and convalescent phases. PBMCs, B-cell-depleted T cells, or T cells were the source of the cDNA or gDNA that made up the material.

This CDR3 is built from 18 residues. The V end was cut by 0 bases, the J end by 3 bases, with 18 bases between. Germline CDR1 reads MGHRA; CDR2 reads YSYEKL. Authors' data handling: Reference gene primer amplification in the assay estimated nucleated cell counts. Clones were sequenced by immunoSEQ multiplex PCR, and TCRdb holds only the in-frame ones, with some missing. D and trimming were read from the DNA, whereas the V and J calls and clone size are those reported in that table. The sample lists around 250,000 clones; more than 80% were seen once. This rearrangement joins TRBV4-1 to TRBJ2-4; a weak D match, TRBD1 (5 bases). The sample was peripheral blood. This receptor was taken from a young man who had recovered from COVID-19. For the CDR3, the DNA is TGCGCCAGCAGCCAAGAAGGGGTAGGTGGGAACGACAAAAACATTCAGTACTTC. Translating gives CASSQEGVGGNDKNIQYF.